The source of this TCR beta chain is a study of identical twins. Germline V gene sequence: CDR1 SEHNR, CDR2 FQNEAQ (reference sequence). The CDR3 is 14 amino acids. Trimming shortened V by 4 bases and J by 4 bases, and 13 bases separated the two germline ends. This clonotype was observed many times. Via MiXCR, TCRdb re-called the 5' RACE reads, giving one row per CDR3 protein. The sample carries about 260,000 distinct CDR3 sequences, 5.5% to 8% recorded once. This same sample was also part of a study on yellow fever vaccine responses in identical twins.

The source material was memory (CD45RO+) T cells sorted from blood. J is TRBJ2-5 and V is TRBV7-9; D gene uncertain. The clonotype comes from a young woman in good health. The CDR3 protein is CASSSVGPRETQYF. CDR3 coding DNA: TGTGCCAGCAGCTCCGTCGGCCCCAGAGAGACCCAGTACTTC.